Listed below are T cell receptor beta chains from one sample, sequenced in a study of T cell responses to AZD1222 COVID-19 vaccine. Profiling relied on immunoSEQ multiplex PCR, and the TCRdb table lists in-frame clones only, not all of them. The table shows 80,000 to 100,000 clones, with 85% to 95% occurring only once. This sample comprised peripheral blood, obtained on day 0 of AZD1222 vaccination. These receptors came from an adult in good health. CDR3s leave out the opening cysteine and the closing phenylalanine or tryptophan.

v_gene: TRBV4-3
j_gene: TRBJ1-1
CDR3aa: ASSQDHPGTEAF

v_gene: TRBV7-9
j_gene: TRBJ1-2
CDR3aa: ASNKISGTGDGYT

v_gene: TRBV28
j_gene: TRBJ2-7
CDR3aa: ASSLTGQGAYEQY

v_gene: TRBV10-3
j_gene: TRBJ2-7
CDR3aa: ATSPGGHPNRYEQY

v_gene: TRBV5-5
j_gene: TRBJ1-2
CDR3aa: ASSLEGYGYT

v_gene: TRBV9
j_gene: TRBJ2-1
CDR3aa: ASSARTSGLAHEQF

v_gene: TRBV19
j_gene: TRBJ1-5
CDR3aa: ASRQGSQPQH

v_gene: TRBV5-1
j_gene: TRBJ2-6
CDR3aa: ASSFNRGANVLT

v_gene: TRBV7-8
j_gene: TRBJ1-1
CDR3aa: ASSLNPYMNTEAF

v_gene: TRBV7-9
j_gene: TRBJ1-4
CDR3aa: ASSLMSGTRYSNEKLF

v_gene: TRBV2
j_gene: TRBJ1-5
CDR3aa: ASSEWKQPQH

v_gene: TRBV5-1
j_gene: TRBJ2-5
CDR3aa: ASSFGQGGETQY

v_gene: TRBV27
j_gene: TRBJ2-3
CDR3aa: ASSLSRVDTQY

v_gene: TRBV10-2
j_gene: TRBJ1-3
CDR3aa: ASTDSVRSGNTIY

v_gene: TRBV9
j_gene: TRBJ2-3
CDR3aa: ASSFLPDNTDTQY

v_gene: TRBV10-3
j_gene: TRBJ1-3
CDR3aa: AISDGAGNTIY

v_gene: TRBV29-1
j_gene: TRBJ1-2
CDR3aa: SVGTPPGQGTFNYGYT

v_gene: TRBV7-2
j_gene: TRBJ2-2
CDR3aa: ASRWDARNTGELF

v_gene: TRBV28
j_gene: TRBJ2-7
CDR3aa: ASPPLGQLPYEQY

v_gene: TRBV6-1
j_gene: TRBJ1-1
CDR3aa: ASSEAAVGFEAF

v_gene: TRBV7-9
j_gene: TRBJ2-2
CDR3aa: ASSLRGLTGELF

v_gene: TRBV30
j_gene: TRBJ2-5
CDR3aa: AWSVAGGPRETQY

v_gene: TRBV19
j_gene: TRBJ2-7
CDR3aa: ASTDGQGAYEQY

v_gene: TRBV5-1
j_gene: TRBJ1-3
CDR3aa: ASSSGRGGGGDTIY

v_gene: TRBV11-2
j_gene: TRBJ2-7
CDR3aa: ASSLGLAAYEQY

v_gene: TRBV18
j_gene: TRBJ2-7
CDR3aa: ASSPPLDYEQY

v_gene: TRBV3-1/TRBV3-2
j_gene: TRBJ1-1
CDR3aa: ASSQPDREEAF

v_gene: TRBV11-2
j_gene: TRBJ2-5
CDR3aa: ASSFLTGLSETQY

v_gene: TRBV7-3
j_gene: TRBJ2-1
CDR3aa: ASSEPGPPLGEQF

v_gene: TRBV6-5
j_gene: TRBJ2-2
CDR3aa: ASRRGPGELF

v_gene: TRBV5-6
j_gene: TRBJ2-3
CDR3aa: ASSLGRITDTQY

v_gene: TRBV6-5
j_gene: TRBJ1-2
CDR3aa: ASSYSNGVGYT

v_gene: TRBV7-9
j_gene: TRBJ1-3
CDR3aa: ASSLESGFGNTIY

v_gene: TRBV29-1
j_gene: TRBJ1-1
CDR3aa: SVEEGRSTEAF

v_gene: TRBV7-9
j_gene: TRBJ1-2
CDR3aa: ASSSKGQDLYGYT

v_gene: TRBV7-7
j_gene: TRBJ2-7
CDR3aa: ASSLAQGGLEQY

v_gene: TRBV10-3
j_gene: TRBJ1-2
CDR3aa: AISEIQGRDYGYT

v_gene: TRBV12-3/TRBV12-4
j_gene: TRBJ1-2
CDR3aa: ASSLRGGYGYT

v_gene: TRBV5-4
j_gene: TRBJ1-2
CDR3aa: ASTSWGRGYGYT

v_gene: TRBV5-1
j_gene: TRBJ2-7
CDR3aa: ASSLDRGVEQY

v_gene: TRBV18
j_gene: TRBJ1-1
CDR3aa: ASSPSRSGGLNTEAF

v_gene: TRBV7-8
j_gene: TRBJ1-5
CDR3aa: ASSLGQGRFSNQPQH

v_gene: TRBV19
j_gene: TRBJ2-1
CDR3aa: ASSILTSGSYNEQF

v_gene: TRBV10-3
j_gene: TRBJ1-1
CDR3aa: AIQGTGGNTEAF

v_gene: TRBV6-5
j_gene: TRBJ1-1
CDR3aa: ASSPGLTEAF

v_gene: TRBV9
j_gene: TRBJ2-5
CDR3aa: ASSVGAVRSETQY